This paragraph reports one TCR beta chain. These data belong to a study of blood T cell repertoires in COVID-19. Study-level background: The origin of the acute and convalescent COVID-19 samples was the United States, Italy and Spain. The analysed material was cDNA or gDNA that came from T cells, B-cell-depleted T cells, or PBMCs.

Per the original data handling: Researchers report that nucleated cell counts were estimated from reference gene primer amplification. Assay used: immunoSEQ multiplex PCR; TCRdb lists only in-frame clones, some missing. V and J calls and clone size are as listed in that table; D and trimming were resolved from the DNA. Of about 65,000 clones detected, around four fifths appear once; the ten largest clones hold 15%. The CDR3 runs 14 residues. Germline-derived CDR1 and CDR2 are SNHLY and FYNNEI. V was pared by 1 base and J by 2 bases, with 9 bases between. This clonotype was sampled from a man older than 75 with acute or convalescent COVID-19. Sequencing was carried out using peripheral blood. V is TRBV2 and J is TRBJ2-7, with a possible D match to TRBD2 (6 bases). CDR3 sequence reads: CASSEERAPYEQYF. The DNA for the CDR3 is TGTGCCAGCAGTGAAGAGCGGGCACCCTACGAGCAGTACTTC.